The source of this TCR beta chain is a study of T cells after yellow fever vaccination (dated by TCRdb to between 2017 and 2020). As for the study more broadly: The SMART-Seq v4 Ultra Low Input RNA kit was used to prepare libraries from fractions with low cell numbers. Bulk TCR alpha and beta repertoires were sequenced longitudinally to track T-cell clones before and after primary and booster YFV17D yellow fever vaccination. The cohort comprised two healthy male donors, one aged 18 to 30 and one aged 30 to 40 years. Blood samples were taken at several timepoints before and after primary and secondary immunization, and bulk PBMC replicates and cell subsets were isolated.

The CDR3 numbers 16 residues from cysteine through phenylalanine. The entry retains the CDR3 DNA only, 48 bases that are in frame from base 1. Trimming at the junction amounts to 4 bases on V and 8 bases on J, and the germline ends lie 21 bases apart. CDR1 and CDR2 were assigned from the germline V gene as WSHSY and SAAADI. TCR cDNA was made using 5'RACE template switching, a step that added a universal primer site and unique molecular identifiers. Priming for cDNA synthesis came from both the TCR alpha and TCR beta constant segments. Two PCR steps were used to amplify libraries, with sample barcodes and sequencing adapters being added in the second step. Sequencing of libraries was done on Illumina HiSeq 2500 (2x100 bp) or NovaSeq (2x150 bp). Concerning the study's data processing: Reads were demultiplexed and collapsed into UMI consensus sequences with MIGEC, and V(D)J alignment was performed with MiXCR. Clonotypes responding to the vaccine were identified with edgeR on replicate PBMC samples, with the criteria of FDR below 0.01 and a log2 fold change above 5 up to day 15. Each bulk clonotype was labeled CD4 or CD8 based on which sequenced repertoire, CD4 or CD8, contained the clonotype at higher abundance. TCRdb redid the processing of the public reads, applying fastp at Q25 and MiXCR, and retained in-frame beta chains. Identical CDR3 protein sequences are pooled into one entry, listed with their most common genes and DNA. The V and J calls were not made by the authors but by TCRdb's processing. The table for this sample lists just under 600,000 distinct CDR3 sequences; roughly 14% of them were counted only once. The ten largest clones represent about 14% of the sample.

As to this clonotype: Its antigen has not been determined. Base quality data are lacking; no much larger clone is found one base away.

The treatment or condition label, read with the paper, signifies: live attenuated yellow fever vaccine strain. Two biological replicates of bulk PBMCs were collected at each blood-draw timepoint. PBMCs were isolated from peripheral blood using a standard Ficoll-Paque protocol. RNA was extracted with TriZol from bulk PBMCs, CD4 and CD8 fractions, and dextramer-positive and dextramer-negative fractions. Study-level results and caveats: Computational filtering was required because FACS-sorted repertoires could contain abundant contaminating clonotypes from the bulk population. Only two donors were included in the study, so the extent to which the findings can be generalized is limited. Compared with the primary T-cell response, the secondary T-cell response was weaker but faster, peaking on day 5 rather than day 15. Most clones expanded after primary vaccination (around 97% of CD4 and 88% of CD8) were re-detected after the booster, suggesting that broad memory maintenance occurred. A small share of clonotypes occurred in both CD4 and CD8 compartments, likely arising from convergent recombination.

This specimen was PBMCs, taken on the day of the yellow fever booster vaccination. The TCR originated in a man under 40 who received the YFV17D yellow fever vaccine. The chain links TRBV10-2 with TRBJ2-4, with the D gene tentatively TRBD1 or TRBD2, based on 5 matching bases in each. The CDR3 region has the sequence CASSARRGTMGDIQYF. The nucleotide sequence reads TGCGCCAGCAGTGCCCGGCGTGGAACCATGGGGGACATTCAGTACTTC.